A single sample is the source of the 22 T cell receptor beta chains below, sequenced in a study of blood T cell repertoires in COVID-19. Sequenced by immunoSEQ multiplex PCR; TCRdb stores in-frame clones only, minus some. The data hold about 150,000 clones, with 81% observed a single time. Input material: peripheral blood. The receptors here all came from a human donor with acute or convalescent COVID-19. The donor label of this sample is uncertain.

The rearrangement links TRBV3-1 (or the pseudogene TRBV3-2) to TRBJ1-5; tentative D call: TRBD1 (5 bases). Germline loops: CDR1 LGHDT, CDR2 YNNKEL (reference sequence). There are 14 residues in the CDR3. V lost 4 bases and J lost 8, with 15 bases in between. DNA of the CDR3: TGTGCCAGCAGCCTCTGGGGCCCTTCGGAGCCCCAGCATTTT. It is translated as CASSLWGPSEPQHF.

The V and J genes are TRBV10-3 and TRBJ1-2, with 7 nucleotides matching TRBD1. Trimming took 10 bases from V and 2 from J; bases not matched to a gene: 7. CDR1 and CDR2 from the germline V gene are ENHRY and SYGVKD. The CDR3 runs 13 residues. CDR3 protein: CATGDRGNYGYTF. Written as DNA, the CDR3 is TGTGCCACCGGGGACAGAGGAAACTATGGCTACACCTTC.

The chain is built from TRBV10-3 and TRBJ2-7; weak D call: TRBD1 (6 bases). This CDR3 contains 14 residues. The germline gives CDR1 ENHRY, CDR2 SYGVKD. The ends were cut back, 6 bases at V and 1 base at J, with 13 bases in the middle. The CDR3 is CAISQQGESYEQYV. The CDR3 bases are TGTGCCATCAGCCAACAGGGAGAATCCTACGAGCAGTACGTC.

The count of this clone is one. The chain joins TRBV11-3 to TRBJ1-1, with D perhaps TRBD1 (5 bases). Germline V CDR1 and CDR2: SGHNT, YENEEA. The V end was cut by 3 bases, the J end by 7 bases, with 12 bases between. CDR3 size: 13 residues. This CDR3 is CASSFGGNNEAFF. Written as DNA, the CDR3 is TGTGCCAGCAGCTTCGGGGGTAATAATGAAGCTTTCTTT. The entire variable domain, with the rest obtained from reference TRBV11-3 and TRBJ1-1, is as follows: EAGVVQSPRYKIIEKKQPVAFWCNPISGHNTLYWYLQNLGQGPELLIRYENEEAVDDSQLPKDRFSAERLKGVDSTLKIQPAELGDSAVYLCASSFGGNNEAFFGQGTRLTVV.

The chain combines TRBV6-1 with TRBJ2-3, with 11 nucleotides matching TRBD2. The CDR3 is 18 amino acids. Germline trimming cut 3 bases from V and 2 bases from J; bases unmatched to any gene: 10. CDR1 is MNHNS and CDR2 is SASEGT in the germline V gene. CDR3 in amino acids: CASSDDPLAGAYTDTQYF. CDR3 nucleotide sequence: TGTGCCAGCAGTGACGACCCACTAGCGGGGGCCTACACAGATACGCAGTATTTT.

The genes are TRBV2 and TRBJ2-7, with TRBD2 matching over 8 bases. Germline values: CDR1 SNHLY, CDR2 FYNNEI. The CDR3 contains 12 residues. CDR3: CVKTGGGYEQYV. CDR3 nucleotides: TGTGTCAAAACCGGGGGGGGCTACGAGCAGTACGTC.

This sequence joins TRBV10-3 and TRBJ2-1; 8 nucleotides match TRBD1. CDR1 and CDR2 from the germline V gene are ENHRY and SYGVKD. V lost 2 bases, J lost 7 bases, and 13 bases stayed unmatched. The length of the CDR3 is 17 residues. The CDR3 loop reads CAISEPWTGSTDNEQFF. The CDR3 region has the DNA TGTGCCATCAGTGAGCCCTGGACAGGGAGCACTGATAATGAGCAGTTCTTC.

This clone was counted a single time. The CDR3 sequence: CASSQKGGDSPLHF. CDR3 bases: TGTGCCAGCAGCCAGAAGGGGGGGGATTCACCCCTCCACTTT. The gene calls are TRBV3-1 (or the pseudogene TRBV3-2) and TRBJ1-6; the D gene is possibly TRBD1 (6 bases). The germline gives CDR1 LGHDT, CDR2 YNNKEL (reference sequence). There are 14 residues in the CDR3. Deletions cut 3 bases from V and 8 bases from J, with 11 bases between.

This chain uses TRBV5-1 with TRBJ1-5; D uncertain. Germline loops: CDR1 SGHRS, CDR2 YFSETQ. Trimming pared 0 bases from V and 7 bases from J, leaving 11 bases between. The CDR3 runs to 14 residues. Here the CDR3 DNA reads TGCGCCAGCAGCTTGGATTGGGGAGGCCAGCCCCAGCATTTT. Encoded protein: CASSLDWGGQPQHF.

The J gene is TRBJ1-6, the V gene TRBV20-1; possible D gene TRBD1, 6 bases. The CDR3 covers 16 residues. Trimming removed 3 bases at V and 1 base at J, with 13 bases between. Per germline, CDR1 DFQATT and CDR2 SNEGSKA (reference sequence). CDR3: CSASNTRGSYNSPLHF. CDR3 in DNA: TGCAGTGCTAGTAATACTAGGGGGTCCTATAATTCACCCCTCCACTTT.

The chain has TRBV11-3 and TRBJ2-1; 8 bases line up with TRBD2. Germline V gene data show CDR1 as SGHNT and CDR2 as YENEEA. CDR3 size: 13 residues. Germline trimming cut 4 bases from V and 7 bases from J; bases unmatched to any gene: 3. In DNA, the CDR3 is TGTGCCAGCAGCTCCCGGGGGGGGAATGAGCAGTTCTTC. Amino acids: CASSSRGGNEQFF.

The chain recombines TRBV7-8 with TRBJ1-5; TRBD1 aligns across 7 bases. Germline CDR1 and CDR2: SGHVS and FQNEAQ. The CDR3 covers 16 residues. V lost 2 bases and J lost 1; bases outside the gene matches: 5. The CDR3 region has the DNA TGTGCCAGCAGCTTATCGACAGGGCGAAGCAATCAGCCCCAGCATTTT. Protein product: CASSLSTGRSNQPQHF.

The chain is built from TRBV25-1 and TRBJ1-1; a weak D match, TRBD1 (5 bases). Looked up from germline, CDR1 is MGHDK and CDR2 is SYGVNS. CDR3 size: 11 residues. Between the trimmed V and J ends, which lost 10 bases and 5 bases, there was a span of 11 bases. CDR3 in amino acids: CATGRGTEAFF. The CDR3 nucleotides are TGTGCCACGGGGAGGGGAACTGAAGCTTTCTTT.

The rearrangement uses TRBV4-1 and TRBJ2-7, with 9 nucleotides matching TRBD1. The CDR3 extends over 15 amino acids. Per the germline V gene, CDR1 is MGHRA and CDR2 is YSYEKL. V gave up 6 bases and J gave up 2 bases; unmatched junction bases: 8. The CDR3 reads CASSPGQGKAYEQYF. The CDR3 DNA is TGCGCCAGCAGTCCTGGACAGGGGAAGGCCTACGAGCAGTACTTC.

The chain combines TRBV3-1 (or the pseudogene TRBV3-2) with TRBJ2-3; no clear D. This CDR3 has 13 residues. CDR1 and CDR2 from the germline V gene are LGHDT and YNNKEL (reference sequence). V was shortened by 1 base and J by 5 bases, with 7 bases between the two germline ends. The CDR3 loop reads CASSQATLDTQYF. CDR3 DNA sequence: TGTGCCAGCAGCCAAGCCACTCTAGATACGCAGTATTTT.

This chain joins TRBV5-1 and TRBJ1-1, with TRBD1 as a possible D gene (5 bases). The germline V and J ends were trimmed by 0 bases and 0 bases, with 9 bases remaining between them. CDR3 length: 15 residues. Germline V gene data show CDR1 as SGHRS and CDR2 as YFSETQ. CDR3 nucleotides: TGCGCCAGCAGCTTGGCTCCGACAGTGAACACTGAAGCTTTCTTT. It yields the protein CASSLAPTVNTEAFF.

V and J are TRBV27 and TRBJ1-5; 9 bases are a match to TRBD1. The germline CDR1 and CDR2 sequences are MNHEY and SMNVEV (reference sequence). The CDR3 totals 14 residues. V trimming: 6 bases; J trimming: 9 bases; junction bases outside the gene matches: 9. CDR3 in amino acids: CASRPTGGYPPQHF. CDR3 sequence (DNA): TGTGCCAGCAGGCCGACAGGGGGTTACCCGCCCCAGCATTTT.

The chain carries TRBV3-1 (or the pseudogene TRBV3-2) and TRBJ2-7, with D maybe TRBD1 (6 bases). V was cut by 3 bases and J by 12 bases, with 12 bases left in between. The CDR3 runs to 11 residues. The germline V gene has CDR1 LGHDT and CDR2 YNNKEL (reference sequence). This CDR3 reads CASSHSGTTYF. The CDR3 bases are TGTGCCAGCAGCCATTCAGGGACAACGTACTTC.

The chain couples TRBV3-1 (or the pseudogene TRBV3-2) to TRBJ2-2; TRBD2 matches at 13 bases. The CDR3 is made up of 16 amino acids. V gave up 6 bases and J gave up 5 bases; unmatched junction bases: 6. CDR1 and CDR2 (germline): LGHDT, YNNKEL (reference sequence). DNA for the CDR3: TGTGCCAGCAGTCCGGGACTAGCGGGGAGGACCGGGGAGCTGTTTTTT. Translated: CASSPGLAGRTGELFF.

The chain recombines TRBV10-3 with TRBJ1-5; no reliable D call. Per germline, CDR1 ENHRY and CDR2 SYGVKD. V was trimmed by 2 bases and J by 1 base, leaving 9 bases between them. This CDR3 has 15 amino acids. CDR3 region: CAISEGQESNQPQHF. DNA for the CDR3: TGTGCCATCAGTGAGGGTCAGGAAAGCAATCAGCCCCAGCATTTT.

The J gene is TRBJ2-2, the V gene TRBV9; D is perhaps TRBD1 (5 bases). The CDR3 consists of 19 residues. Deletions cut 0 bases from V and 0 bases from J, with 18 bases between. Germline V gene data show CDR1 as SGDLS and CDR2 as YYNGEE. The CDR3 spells CASSVGLGRVLANTGELFF. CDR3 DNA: TGTGCCAGCAGCGTAGGACTCGGCAGGGTGTTAGCGAACACCGGGGAGCTGTTTTTT.

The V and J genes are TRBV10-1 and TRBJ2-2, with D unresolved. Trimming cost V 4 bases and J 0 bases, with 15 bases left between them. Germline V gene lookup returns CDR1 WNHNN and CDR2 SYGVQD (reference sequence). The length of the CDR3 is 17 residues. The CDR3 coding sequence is TGCGCCAGCAGTGGCCAACGAGACACCGCGAACACCGGGGAGCTGTTTTTT. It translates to CASSGQRDTANTGELFF.